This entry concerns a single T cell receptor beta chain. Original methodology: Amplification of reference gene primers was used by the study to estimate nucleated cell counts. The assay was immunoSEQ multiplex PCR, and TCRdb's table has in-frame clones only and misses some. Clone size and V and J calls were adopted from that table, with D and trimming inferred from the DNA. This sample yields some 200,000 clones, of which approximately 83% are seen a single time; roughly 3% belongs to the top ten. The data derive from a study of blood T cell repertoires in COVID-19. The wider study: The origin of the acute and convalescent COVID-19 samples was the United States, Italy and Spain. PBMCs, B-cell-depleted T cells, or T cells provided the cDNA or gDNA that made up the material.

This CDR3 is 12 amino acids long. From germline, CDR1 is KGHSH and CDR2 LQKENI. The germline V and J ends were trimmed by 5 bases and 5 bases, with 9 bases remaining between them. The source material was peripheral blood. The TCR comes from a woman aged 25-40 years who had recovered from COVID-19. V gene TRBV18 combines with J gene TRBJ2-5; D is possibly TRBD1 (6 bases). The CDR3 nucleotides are TGTGCCAGCTCAGGACAGAGGGAGACCCAGTACTTC. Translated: CASSGQRETQYF.